The clone carrying this T cell receptor (beta chain) was recorded only once. Its specificity is unknown. This entry belongs to a study of OX40 agonist ivuxolimab in advanced cancers. Overall study: Three patients responded partially, comprising one with hepatocellular carcinoma and two with cutaneous melanoma.

CDR3 length: 13 amino acids. V lost 2 bases and J 1 base, leaving 5 bases between the germline ends. Germline CDR1 MNHNY, CDR2 SVGAGI (reference sequence). Whole-study results and caveats: Clonal expansion from baseline to week 6 occurred in both CD4+ and CD8+ T cells.

The table came from immunoSEQ multiplex PCR; TCRdb's copy has only in-frame clones and leaves some out. The repertoire holds approximately 82,000 clones, 86% seen once, with 6.5% in the top ten. This clonotype was sampled from an adult with an advanced solid tumor such as melanoma, head and neck, liver or kidney cancer. V and J are TRBV6-6 and TRBJ1-1; D is uncertain. The sequences come from CD4+ or CD8+ T cells sorted from blood, collected in a trial of the OX40 agonist ivuxolimab. In DNA, the CDR3 is TGTGCCAGCAGTTACGGGCGGAACACTGAAGCTTTCTTT. Amino acids: CASSYGRNTEAFF.